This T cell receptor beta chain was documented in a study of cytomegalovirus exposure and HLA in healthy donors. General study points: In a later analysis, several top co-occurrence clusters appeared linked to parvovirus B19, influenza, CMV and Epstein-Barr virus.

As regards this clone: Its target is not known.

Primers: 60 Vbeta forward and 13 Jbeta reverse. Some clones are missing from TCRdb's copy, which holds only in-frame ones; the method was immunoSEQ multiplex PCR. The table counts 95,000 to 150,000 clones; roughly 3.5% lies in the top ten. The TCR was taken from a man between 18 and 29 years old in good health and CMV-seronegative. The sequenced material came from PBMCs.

CDR3 bases: TGTGCCAGCAGGCCGGGACAGGGTAACGACGAGCAGTACTTC. It is translated as CASRPGQGNDEQYF. The gene calls are TRBV2 and TRBJ2-7; 9 bases are a match to TRBD1. With 6 bases clipped from V and 5 bases from J, the junction kept 8 bases outside the gene matches. In germline, CDR1 is SNHLY, CDR2 FYNNEI. The CDR3 is 14 residues long.